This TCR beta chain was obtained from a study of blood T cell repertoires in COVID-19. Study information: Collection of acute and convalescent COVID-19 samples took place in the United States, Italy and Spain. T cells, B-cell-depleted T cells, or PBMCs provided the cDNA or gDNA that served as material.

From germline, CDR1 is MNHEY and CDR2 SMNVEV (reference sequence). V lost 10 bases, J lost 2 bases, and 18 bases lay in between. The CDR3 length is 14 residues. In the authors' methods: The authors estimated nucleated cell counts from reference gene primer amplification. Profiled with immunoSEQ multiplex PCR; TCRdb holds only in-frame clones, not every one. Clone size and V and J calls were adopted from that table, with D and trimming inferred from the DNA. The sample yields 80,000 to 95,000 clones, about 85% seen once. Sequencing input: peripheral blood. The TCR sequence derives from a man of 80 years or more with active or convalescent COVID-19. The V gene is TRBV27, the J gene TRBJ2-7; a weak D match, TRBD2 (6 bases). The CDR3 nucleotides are TGTGCCACGCAGGCCGGAGGGCCCACCTACGAGCAGTACTTC. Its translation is CATQAGGPTYEQYF.